This T cell receptor (beta chain) was retrieved from a study of tumor-infiltrating lymphocytes in primary liver carcinoma. Overall study findings and caveats: The difference in top-250-clone fraction between tumors and blood was significant, favoring tumors (p = 0.039).

Starting material for RNA and DNA co-extraction consisted of about 17-30 mg of unsorted bulk tissue. Chronic HBV infection, which was untreated, was present in the patients. Each tumor sample had over 85% viable tumor cells. On this clonotype: Its antigen is not known.

TCR beta cDNA came from about 0.55 ug total RNA, primed with a constant-region primer. Generation of the TCR beta libraries relied on three nested multiplex PCR rounds using slightly modified ARM-PCR. For roughly 10 cycles apiece, the opening two PCR rounds ran with TRBV1-TRBV30 forward primers and a C-beta reverse primer. TCRdb reprocessed the multiplex PCR reads with MiXCR, giving one entry per CDR3 protein. The sample holds roughly 200,000 distinct CDR3 sequences; 85% are singletons and the top ten take over 15%. V gave up 7 bases and J gave up 6 bases, with 27 bases separating them. CDR1 is LGHNA, CDR2 YSLEER, per germline. The CDR3 is 17 amino acids.

The sequence derives from a man in his forties or fifties with primary liver carcinoma and hepatitis B virus infection. The chain uses TRBV4-3 and TRBJ1-2; no clear D gene. Sequencing was performed on tumor tissue from primary liver carcinoma. As DNA, the CDR3 is TGCGCCAGCATACAAGATTTGTCGGAGAACCGGTGGGATGGCTACACCTTC. Translating it yields CASIQDLSENRWDGYTF.